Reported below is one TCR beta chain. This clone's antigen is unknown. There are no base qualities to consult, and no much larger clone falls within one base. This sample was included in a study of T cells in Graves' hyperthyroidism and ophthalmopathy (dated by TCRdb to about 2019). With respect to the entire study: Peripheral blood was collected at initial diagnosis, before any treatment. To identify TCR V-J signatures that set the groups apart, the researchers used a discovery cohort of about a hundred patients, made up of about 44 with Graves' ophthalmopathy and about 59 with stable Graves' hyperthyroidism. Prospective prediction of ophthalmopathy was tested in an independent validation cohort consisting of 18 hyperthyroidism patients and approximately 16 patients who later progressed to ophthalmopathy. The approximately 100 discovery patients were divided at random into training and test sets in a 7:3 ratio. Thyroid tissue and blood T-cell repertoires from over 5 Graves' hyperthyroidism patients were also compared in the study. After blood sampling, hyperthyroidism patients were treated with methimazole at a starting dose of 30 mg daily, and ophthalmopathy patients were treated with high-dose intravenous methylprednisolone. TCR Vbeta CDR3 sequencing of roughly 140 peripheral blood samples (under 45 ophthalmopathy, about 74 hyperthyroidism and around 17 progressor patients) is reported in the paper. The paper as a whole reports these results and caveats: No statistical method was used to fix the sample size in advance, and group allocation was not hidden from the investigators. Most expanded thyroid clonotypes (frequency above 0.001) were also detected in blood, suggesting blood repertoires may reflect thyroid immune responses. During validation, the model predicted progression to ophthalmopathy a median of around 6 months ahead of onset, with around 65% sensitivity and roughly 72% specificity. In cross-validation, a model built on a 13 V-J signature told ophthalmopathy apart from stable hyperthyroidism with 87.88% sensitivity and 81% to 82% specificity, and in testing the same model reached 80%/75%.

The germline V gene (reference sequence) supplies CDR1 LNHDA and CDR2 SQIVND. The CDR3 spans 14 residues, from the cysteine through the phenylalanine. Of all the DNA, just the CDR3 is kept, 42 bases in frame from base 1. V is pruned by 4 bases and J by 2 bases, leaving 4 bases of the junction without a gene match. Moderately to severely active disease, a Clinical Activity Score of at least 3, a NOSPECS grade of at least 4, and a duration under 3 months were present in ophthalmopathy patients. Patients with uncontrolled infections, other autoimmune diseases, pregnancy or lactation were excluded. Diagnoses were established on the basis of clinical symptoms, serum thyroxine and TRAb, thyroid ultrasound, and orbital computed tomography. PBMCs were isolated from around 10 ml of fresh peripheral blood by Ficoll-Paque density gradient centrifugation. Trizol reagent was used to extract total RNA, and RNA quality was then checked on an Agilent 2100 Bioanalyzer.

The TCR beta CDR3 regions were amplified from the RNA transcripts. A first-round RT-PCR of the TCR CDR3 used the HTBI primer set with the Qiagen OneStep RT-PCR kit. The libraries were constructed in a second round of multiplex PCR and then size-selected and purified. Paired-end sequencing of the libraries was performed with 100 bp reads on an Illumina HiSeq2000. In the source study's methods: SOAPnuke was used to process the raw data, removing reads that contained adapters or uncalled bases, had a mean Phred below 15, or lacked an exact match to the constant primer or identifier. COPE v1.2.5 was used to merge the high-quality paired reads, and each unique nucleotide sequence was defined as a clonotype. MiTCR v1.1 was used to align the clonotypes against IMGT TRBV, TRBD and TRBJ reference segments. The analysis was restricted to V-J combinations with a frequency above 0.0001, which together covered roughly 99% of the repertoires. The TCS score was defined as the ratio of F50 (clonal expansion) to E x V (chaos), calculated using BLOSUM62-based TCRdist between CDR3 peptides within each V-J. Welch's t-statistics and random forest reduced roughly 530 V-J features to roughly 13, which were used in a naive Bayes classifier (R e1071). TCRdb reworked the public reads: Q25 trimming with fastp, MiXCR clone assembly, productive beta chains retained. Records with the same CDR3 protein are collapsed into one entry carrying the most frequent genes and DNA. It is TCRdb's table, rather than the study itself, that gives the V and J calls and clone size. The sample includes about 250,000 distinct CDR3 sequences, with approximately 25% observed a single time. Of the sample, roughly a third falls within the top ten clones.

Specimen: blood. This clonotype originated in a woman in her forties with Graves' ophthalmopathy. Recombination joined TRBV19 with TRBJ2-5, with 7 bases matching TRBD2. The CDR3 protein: CASSRRAGQETQYF. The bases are TGTGCCAGTAGTAGACGAGCGGGACAAGAGACCCAGTACTTC.